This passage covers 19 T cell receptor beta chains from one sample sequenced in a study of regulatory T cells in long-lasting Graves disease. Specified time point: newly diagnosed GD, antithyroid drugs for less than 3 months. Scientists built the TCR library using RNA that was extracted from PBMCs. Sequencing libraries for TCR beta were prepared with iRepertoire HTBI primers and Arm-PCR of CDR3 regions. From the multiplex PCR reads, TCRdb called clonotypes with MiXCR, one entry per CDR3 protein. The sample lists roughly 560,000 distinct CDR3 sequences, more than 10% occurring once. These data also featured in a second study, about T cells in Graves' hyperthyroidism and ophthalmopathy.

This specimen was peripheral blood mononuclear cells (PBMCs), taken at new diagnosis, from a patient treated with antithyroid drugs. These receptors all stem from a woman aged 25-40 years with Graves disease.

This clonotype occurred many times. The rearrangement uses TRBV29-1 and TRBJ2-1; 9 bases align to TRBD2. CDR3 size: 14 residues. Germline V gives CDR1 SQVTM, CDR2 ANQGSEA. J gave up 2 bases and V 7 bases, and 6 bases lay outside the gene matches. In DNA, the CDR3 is TGCAGCGCCCGGCCTAGCGGGGCCTACAATGAGCAGTTCTTC. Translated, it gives CSARPSGAYNEQFF.

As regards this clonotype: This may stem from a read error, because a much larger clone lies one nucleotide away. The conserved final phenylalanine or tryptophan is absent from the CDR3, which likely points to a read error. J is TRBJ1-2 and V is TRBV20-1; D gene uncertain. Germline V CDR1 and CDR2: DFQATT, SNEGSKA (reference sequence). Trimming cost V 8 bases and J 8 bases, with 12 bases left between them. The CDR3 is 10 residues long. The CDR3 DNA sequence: TGCAGTTATTTTGAGGAGGGCTACACCGTC. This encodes CSYFEEGYTV.

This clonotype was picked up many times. The CDR3 sequence is CATSRDDRVPNQPQHF. As DNA, the CDR3 is TGTGCCACCAGCAGAGATGACAGGGTCCCTAATCAGCCCCAGCATTTT. The chain joins TRBV15 to TRBJ1-5; the match to TRBD1 covers 7 bases. The CDR3 sequence is 16 residues long. Germline CDR1 LNHNV, CDR2 YYDKDF (reference sequence). Unmatched junction bases numbered 6, after V lost 0 bases and J lost 4 bases.

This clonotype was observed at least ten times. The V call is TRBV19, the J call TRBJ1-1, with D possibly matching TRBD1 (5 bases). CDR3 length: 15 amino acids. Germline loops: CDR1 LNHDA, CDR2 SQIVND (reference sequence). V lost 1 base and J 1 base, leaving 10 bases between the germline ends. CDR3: CASSIGAGSNTEAFF. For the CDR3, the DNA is TGTGCCAGTAGTATAGGTGCAGGGTCGAACACTGAAGCTTTCTTT.

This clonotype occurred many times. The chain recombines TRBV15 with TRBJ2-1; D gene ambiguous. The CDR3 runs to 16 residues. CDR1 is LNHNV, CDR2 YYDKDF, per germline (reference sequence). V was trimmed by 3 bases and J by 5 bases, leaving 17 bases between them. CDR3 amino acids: CATSRSPAVPDNEQFF. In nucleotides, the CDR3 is TGTGCCACCAGCAGGTCCCCTGCGGTCCCGGACAATGAGCAGTTCTTC.

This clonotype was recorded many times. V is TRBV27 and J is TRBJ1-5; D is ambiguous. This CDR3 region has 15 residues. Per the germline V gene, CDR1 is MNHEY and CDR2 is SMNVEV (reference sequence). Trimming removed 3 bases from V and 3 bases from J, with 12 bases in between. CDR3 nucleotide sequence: TGTGCCAGCAGTTTGATGGCAGAGCACAATCAGCCCCAGCATTTT. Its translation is CASSLMAEHNQPQHF.

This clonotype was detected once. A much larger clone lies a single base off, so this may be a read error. The CDR3 here is CASSLWAGGTGGLFF. The CDR3 DNA sequence: TGTGCCAGTAGTCTCTGGGCGGGTGGTACCGGGGGGCTGTTTTTT. The chain recombines TRBV19 with TRBJ2-2; the D gene is possibly TRBD2 (6 bases). This CDR3 contains 15 residues. CDR1 is LNHDA and CDR2 is SQIVND in the germline V gene (reference sequence).

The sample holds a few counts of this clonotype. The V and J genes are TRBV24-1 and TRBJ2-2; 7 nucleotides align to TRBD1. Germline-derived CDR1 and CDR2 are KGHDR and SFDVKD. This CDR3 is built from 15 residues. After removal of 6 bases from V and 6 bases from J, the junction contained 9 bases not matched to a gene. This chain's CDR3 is CATSTSGTAAGELFF. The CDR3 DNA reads TGTGCCACCAGTACTTCCGGGACAGCCGCCGGGGAGCTGTTTTTT.

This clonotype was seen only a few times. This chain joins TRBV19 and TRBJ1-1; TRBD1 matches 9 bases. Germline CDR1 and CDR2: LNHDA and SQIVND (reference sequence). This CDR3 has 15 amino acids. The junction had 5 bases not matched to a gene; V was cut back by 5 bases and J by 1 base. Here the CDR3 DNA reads TGTGCCAGTAGTGATCGGACAGGGGCGAACACTGAAGCTTTCTTT. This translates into CASSDRTGANTEAFF.

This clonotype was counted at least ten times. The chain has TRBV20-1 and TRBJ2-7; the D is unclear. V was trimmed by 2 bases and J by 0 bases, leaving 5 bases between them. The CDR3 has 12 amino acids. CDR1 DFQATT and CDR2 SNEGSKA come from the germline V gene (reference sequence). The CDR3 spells CSARQDSYEQYF. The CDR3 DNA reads TGCAGTGCTAGACAGGACTCCTACGAGCAGTACTTC.

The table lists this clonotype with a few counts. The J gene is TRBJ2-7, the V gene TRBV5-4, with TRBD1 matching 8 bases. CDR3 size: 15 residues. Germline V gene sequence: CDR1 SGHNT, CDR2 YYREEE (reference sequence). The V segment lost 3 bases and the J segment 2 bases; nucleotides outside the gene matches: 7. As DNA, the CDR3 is TGTGCCAGCAGCTCTCTCACAGGGGGAGCCTACGAGCAGTACTTC. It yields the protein CASSSLTGGAYEQYF.

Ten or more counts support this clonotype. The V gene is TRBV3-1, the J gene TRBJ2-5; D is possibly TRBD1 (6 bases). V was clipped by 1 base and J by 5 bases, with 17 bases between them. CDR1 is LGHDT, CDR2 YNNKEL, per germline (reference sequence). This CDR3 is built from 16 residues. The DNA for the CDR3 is TGTGCCAGCAGCCAAGTTGGGGGCTTTTTCTGGGAGACCCAGTACTTC. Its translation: CASSQVGGFFWETQYF.

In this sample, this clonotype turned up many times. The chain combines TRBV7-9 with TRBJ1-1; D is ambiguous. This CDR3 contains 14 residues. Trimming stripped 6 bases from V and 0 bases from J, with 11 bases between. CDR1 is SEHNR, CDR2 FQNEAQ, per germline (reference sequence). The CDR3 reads CASRPRELNTEAFF. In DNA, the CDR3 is TGTGCCAGCAGGCCAAGGGAGCTGAACACTGAAGCTTTCTTT.

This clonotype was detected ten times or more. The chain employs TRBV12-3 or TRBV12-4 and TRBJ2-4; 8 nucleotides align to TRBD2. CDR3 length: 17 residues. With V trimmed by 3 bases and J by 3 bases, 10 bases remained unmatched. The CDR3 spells CASSFHFSAGDKNIQYF. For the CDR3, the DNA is TGTGCCAGCAGTTTCCATTTCTCAGCGGGGGACAAAAACATTCAGTACTTC.

CDR3 nucleotide sequence: TGTGCCAGCAGCCAAGCGGATTACAATGAGCAGTTCTTC. Translating gives CASSQADYNEQFF. The V gene is TRBV14, the J gene TRBJ2-1, with D hard to call. V dropped 1 base and J dropped 4 bases, with 5 bases sitting between them. This CDR3 is built from 13 residues. Per the germline V gene, CDR1 is SGHDN and CDR2 is FVKESK.

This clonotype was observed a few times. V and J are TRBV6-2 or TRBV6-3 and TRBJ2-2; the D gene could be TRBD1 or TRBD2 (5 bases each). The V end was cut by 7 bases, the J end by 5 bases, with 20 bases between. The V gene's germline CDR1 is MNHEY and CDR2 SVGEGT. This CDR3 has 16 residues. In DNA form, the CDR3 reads TGTGCCAGCATTGTACGCCCGGGACCGGTGACCGGGGAGCTGTTTTTT. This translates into CASIVRPGPVTGELFF.

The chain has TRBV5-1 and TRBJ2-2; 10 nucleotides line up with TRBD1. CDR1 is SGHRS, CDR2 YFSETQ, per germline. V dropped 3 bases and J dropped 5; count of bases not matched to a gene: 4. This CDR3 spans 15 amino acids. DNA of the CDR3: TGCGCCAGCAGCTCGACAGGGGGCCGGACCGGGGAGCTGTTTTTT. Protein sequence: CASSSTGGRTGELFF.

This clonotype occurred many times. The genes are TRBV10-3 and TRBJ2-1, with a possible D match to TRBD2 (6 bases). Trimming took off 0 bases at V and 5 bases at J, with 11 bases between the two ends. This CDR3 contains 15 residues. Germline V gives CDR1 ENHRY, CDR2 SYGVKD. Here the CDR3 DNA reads TGTGCCATCAGTGAGTCGGGGACTGGTCACAATGAGCAGTTCTTC. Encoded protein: CAISESGTGHNEQFF.

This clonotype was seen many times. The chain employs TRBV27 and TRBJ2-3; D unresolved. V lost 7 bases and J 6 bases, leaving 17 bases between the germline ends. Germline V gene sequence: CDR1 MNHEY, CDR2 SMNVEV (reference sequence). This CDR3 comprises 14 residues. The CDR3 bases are TGTGCCAGCACCCCCTATCTACCCTCCGATACGCAGTATTTT. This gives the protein CASTPYLPSDTQYF.